This T cell receptor (beta chain) was identified in a study of blood T cell repertoires in COVID-19. Study-wide context: PBMCs, B-cell-depleted T cells, or T cells provided the cDNA or gDNA that made up the material.

Individuals aged about 18 to 89 years were recruited from roughly 23 US areas. Cohorts were determined from participant-reported clinical history. Some clones are missing from TCRdb's copy, which holds only in-frame ones; the method was immunoSEQ multiplex PCR. This table has 150,000 to 200,000 clones, about four fifths appearing once. V was pared by 4 bases and J by 0 bases, with 15 bases between. This CDR3 has 17 amino acids. Germline V gene data show CDR1 as LNHDA and CDR2 as SQIVND (reference sequence). V usage is TRBV19 and J usage is TRBJ2-2; possibly TRBD2 for D (5 bases). This clonotype was sampled from a middle-aged man who had recovered from COVID-19. The sequenced sample was PBMCs or T cells enriched from blood (not recorded which). This CDR3 reads CASSTPPRGANTGELFF. CDR3 DNA: TGTGCCAGTAGTACCCCCCCTCGGGGAGCGAACACCGGGGAGCTGTTTTTT.